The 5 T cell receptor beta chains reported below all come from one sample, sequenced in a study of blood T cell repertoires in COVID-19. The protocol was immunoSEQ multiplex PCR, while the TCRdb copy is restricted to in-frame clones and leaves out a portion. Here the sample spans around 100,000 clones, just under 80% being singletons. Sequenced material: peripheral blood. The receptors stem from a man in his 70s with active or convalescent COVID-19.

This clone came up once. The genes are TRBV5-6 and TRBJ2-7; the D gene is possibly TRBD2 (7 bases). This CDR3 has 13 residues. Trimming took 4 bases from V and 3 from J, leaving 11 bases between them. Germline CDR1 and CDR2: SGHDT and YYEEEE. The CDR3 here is CASSPGGGYEQYF. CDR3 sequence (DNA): TGTGCCAGCAGCCCGGGGGGCGGCTACGAGCAGTACTTC.

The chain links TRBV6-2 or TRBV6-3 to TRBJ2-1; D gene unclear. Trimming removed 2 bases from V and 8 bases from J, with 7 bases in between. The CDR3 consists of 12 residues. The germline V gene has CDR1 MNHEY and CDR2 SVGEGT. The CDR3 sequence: CASSYEWHEQFF. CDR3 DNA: TGTGCCAGCAGTTACGAATGGCATGAGCAGTTCTTC.

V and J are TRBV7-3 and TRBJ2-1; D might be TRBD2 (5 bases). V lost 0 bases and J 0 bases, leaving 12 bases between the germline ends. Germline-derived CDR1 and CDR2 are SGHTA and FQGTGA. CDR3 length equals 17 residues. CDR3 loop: CASSLTPGLGSYNEQFF. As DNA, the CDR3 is TGTGCCAGCAGCTTAACTCCGGGGTTAGGCTCCTACAATGAGCAGTTCTTC.

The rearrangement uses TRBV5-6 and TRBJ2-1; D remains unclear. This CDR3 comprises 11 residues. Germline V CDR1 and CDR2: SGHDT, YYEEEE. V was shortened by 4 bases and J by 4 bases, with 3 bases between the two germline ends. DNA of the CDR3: TGTGCCAGCAGCCAGTACAATGAGCAGTTCTTC. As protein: CASSQYNEQFF.

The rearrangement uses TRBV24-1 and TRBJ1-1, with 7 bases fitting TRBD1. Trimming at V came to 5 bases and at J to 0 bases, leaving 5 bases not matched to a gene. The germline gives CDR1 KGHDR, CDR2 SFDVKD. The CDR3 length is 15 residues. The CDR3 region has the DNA TGTGCCACCAGTGTAAGAGGGACAGTGAACACTGAAGCTTTCTTT. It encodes CATSVRGTVNTEAFF.